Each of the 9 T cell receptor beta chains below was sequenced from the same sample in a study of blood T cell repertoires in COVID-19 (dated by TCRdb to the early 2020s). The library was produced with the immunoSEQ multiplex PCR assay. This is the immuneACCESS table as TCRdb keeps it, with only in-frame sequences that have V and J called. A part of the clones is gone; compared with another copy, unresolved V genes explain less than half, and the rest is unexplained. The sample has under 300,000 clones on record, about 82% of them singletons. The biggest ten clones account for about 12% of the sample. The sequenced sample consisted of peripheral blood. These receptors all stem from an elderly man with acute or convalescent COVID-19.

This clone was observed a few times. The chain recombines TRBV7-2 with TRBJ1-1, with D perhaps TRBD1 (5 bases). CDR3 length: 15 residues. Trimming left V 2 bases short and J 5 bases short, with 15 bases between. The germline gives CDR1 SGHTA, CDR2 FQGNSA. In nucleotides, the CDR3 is TGTGCCAGCAGCTTAAATGGGGGGGAGAGGACTGAAGCTTTCTTT. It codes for CASSLNGGERTEAFF.

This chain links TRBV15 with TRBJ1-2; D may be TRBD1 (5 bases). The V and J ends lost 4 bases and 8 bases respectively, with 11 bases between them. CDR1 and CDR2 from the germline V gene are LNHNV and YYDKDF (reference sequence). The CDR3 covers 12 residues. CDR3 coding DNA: TGTGCCACCAGCAACCGGTGGGGCGGCTACACCTTC. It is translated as CATSNRWGGYTF.

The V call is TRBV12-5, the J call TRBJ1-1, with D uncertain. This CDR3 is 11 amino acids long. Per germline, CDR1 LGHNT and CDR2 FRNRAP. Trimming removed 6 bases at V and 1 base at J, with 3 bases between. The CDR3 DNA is TGTGCTAGTGGGAGGAACACTGAAGCTTTCTTT. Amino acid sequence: CASGRNTEAFF.

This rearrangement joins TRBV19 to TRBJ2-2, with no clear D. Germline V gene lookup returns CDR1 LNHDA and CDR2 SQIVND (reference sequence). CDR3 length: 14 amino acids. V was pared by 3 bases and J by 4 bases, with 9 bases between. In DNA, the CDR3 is TGTGCCAGTAGTATCGGTGGTACCACCGGGGAGCTGTTTTTT. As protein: CASSIGGTTGELFF.

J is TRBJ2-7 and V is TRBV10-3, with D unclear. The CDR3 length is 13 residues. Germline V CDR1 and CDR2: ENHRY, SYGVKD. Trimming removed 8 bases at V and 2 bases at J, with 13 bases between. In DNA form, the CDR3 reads TGTGCCATCGGTTCGGGTAGGACCTACGAGCAGTACTTC. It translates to CAIGSGRTYEQYF.

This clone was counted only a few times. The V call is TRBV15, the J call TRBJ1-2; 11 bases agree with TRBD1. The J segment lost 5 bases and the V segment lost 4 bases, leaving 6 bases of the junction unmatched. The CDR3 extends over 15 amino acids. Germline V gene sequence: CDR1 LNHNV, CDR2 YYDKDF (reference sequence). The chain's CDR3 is CATSTGQGAYYGYTF. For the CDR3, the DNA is TGTGCCACCAGCACAGGACAGGGGGCCTATTATGGCTACACCTTC.

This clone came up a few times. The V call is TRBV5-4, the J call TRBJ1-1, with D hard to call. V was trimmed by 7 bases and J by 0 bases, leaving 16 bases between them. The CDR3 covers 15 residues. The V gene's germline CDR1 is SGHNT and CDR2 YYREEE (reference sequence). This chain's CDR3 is CASSMISLMNTEAFF. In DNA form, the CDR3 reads TGTGCCAGCTCCATGATTAGTCTTATGAACACTGAAGCTTTCTTT.

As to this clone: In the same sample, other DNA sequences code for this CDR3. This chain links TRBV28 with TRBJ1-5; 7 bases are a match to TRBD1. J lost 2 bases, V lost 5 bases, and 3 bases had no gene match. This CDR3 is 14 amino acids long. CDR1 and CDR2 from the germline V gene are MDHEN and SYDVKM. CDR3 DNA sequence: TGTGCCAGCAGTCTTACAGGGGGCAATCAGCCCCAGCATTTT. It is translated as CASSLTGGNQPQHF.

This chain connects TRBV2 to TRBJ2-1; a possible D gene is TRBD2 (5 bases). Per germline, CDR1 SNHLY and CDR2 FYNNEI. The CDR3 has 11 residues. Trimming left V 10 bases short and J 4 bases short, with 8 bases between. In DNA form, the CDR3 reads TGTGCCACCTCGGGGTACAATGAGCAGTTCTTC. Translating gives CATSGYNEQFF.